A selection of T cell receptor beta chains follows, all from one sample in a study of blood T cell repertoires in COVID-19. Some clones are missing from TCRdb's copy, which holds only in-frame ones; the method was immunoSEQ multiplex PCR. Of tens of thousands of clones in the sample, roughly 87% were seen once. The source material was peripheral blood. These receptors were collected from a man in his 60s with acute or convalescent COVID-19. CDR3s include the opening cysteine and the closing phenylalanine or tryptophan. D genes are given only for firm matches. For some rows the clone size is stated as once, few or many, or as a class when expanded; others skip it.

clone size: once; J gene: TRBJ1-5; CDR3 length: 15; D gene: NA; V gene: TRBV19; CDR3 protein: CASSIRIRADQPQHF; CDR3 DNA: TGTGCCAGTAGTATTAGGATCAGGGCCGATCAGCCCCAGCATTTT
clone size: NA; J gene: TRBJ1-5; CDR3 length: 15; D gene: NA; V gene: TRBV19; CDR3 protein: CASSLIGQSNQPQHF; CDR3 DNA: TGTGCCAGTAGTCTTATCGGACAGTCCAATCAGCCCCAGCATTTT
clone size: NA; J gene: TRBJ2-3; CDR3 length: 12; D gene: NA; V gene: TRBV7-3; CDR3 protein: CASSRTGDTQYF; CDR3 DNA: TGTGCCAGCAGTCGAACGGGGGATACGCAGTATTTT
clone size: once; J gene: TRBJ1-1; CDR3 length: 14; D gene: NA; V gene: TRBV5-6; CDR3 protein: CASSLDRRGGKAFF; CDR3 DNA: TGTGCCAGCAGCTTGGATCGGCGTGGAGGGAAAGCTTTCTTT
clone size: NA; J gene: TRBJ1-4; CDR3 length: 15; D gene: NA; V gene: TRBV11-2; CDR3 protein: CASSLGQTTNEKLFF; CDR3 DNA: TGTGCCAGCAGCTTAGGGCAGACAACTAATGAAAAACTGTTTTTT
clone size: NA; J gene: TRBJ1-3; CDR3 length: 13; D gene: NA; V gene: TRBV9; CDR3 protein: CASSAVSGNTIYF; CDR3 DNA: TGTGCCAGCAGCGCAGTCTCTGGAAACACCATATATTTT
clone size: NA; J gene: TRBJ1-1; CDR3 length: 13; D gene: NA; V gene: TRBV6-6; CDR3 protein: CASSRTLNTEAFF; CDR3 DNA: TGTGCCAGCAGCCGTACTCTGAACACTGAAGCTTTCTTT
clone size: NA; J gene: TRBJ1-1; CDR3 length: 15; D gene: TRBD1; V gene: TRBV6-5; CDR3 protein: CASSLDRQFGTEAFF; CDR3 DNA: TGTGCCAGCAGCCTGGACAGGCAGTTCGGCACTGAAGCTTTCTTT
clone size: NA; J gene: TRBJ1-1; CDR3 length: 13; D gene: NA; V gene: TRBV5-4; CDR3 protein: CASSLIPFTEAFF; CDR3 DNA: TGTGCCAGCAGCTTAATTCCTTTCACTGAAGCTTTCTTT
clone size: NA; J gene: TRBJ2-3; CDR3 length: 19; D gene: TRBD2; V gene: TRBV5-1; CDR3 protein: CASSLDTGGLVSTTDTQYF; CDR3 DNA: TGCGCCAGCAGCTTGGATACGGGGGGACTAGTCTCGACCACAGATACGCAGTATTTT
clone size: NA; J gene: TRBJ2-7; CDR3 length: 14; D gene: NA; V gene: TRBV2; CDR3 protein: CASKGTGSSYEQYF; CDR3 DNA: TGTGCCAGCAAAGGGACTGGTAGCTCCTACGAGCAGTACTTC
clone size: NA; J gene: TRBJ2-1; CDR3 length: 16; D gene: TRBD2; V gene: TRBV12-5; CDR3 protein: CASGLGSGGANNEQFF; CDR3 DNA: TGTGCTAGTGGTTTGGGTAGCGGGGGCGCAAATAATGAGCAGTTCTTC
clone size: NA; J gene: TRBJ1-2; CDR3 length: 14; D gene: NA; V gene: TRBV5-4; CDR3 protein: CASSLVTPGNGYTF; CDR3 DNA: TGTGCCAGCAGCTTGGTTACCCCAGGGAATGGCTACACCTTC
clone size: NA; J gene: TRBJ2-3; CDR3 length: 13; D gene: NA; V gene: TRBV18; CDR3 protein: CASSPKQADTQYF; CDR3 DNA: TGTGCCAGCTCACCAAAGCAAGCAGATACGCAGTATTTT
clone size: NA; J gene: TRBJ1-5; CDR3 length: 14; D gene: TRBD1; V gene: TRBV10-3; CDR3 protein: CAISTGTGDQPQHF; CDR3 DNA: TGTGCCATCAGTACCGGGACAGGGGATCAGCCCCAGCATTTT
clone size: NA; J gene: TRBJ1-6; CDR3 length: 19; D gene: NA; V gene: TRBV28; CDR3 protein: CASSLEGRPGTYNGSPLHF; CDR3 DNA: TGTGCCAGCAGTTTAGAAGGTAGACCGGGAACTTATAACGGTTCACCCCTCCACTTT
clone size: NA; J gene: TRBJ2-7; CDR3 length: 8; D gene: NA; V gene: TRBV11-2; CDR3 protein: CASSSRAF; CDR3 DNA: TGTGCCAGCAGCTCCAGGGCCTTC
clone size: NA; J gene: TRBJ1-1; CDR3 length: 12; D gene: NA; V gene: TRBV19; CDR3 protein: CASSIRNTEAFF; CDR3 DNA: TGTGCCAGTAGTATACGGAACACTGAAGCTTTCTTT
clone size: NA; J gene: TRBJ2-3; CDR3 length: 15; D gene: NA; V gene: TRBV7-8; CDR3 protein: CASSFRRQYTDTQYF; CDR3 DNA: TGTGCCAGCAGCTTCAGGAGGCAGTACACAGATACGCAGTATTTT
clone size: NA; J gene: TRBJ1-6; CDR3 length: 13; D gene: NA; V gene: TRBV5-6; CDR3 protein: CASSPKRDSPLHF; CDR3 DNA: TGTGCCAGCAGCCCCAAGAGGGATTCACCCCTCCACTTT
clone size: NA; J gene: TRBJ1-1; CDR3 length: 15; D gene: NA; V gene: TRBV19; CDR3 protein: CASSISVRVKTEAFF; CDR3 DNA: TGTGCCAGTAGTATTAGTGTCAGGGTTAAGACTGAAGCTTTCTTT
clone size: NA; J gene: TRBJ2-7; CDR3 length: 15; D gene: TRBD1; V gene: TRBV19; CDR3 protein: CASSPLDRGGHEQYF; CDR3 DNA: TGTGCCAGTAGTCCATTAGACAGGGGAGGCCACGAGCAGTACTTC